These 6 T cell receptor beta chains originate from one sample sequenced in a study of blood T cell repertoires in COVID-19. Clones were sequenced by immunoSEQ multiplex PCR, and TCRdb holds only the in-frame ones, with some missing. This repertoire shows about 350,000 clones, roughly 90% found once; its top ten account for 3.5% to 4%. The sample taken for sequencing was peripheral blood. Receptor source: a woman aged 55 to 70 with COVID-19, enrolled during active disease.

This chain uses TRBV15 with TRBJ1-4; D is possibly TRBD1 (6 bases). The CDR3 consists of 15 residues. Germline-derived CDR1 and CDR2 are LNHNV and YYDKDF (reference sequence). The ends were cut back, 2 bases at V and 4 bases at J, with 11 bases in the middle. The CDR3 DNA sequence: TGTGCCACCAGCAGATTTCAAGGGGGTAATGAAAAACTGTTTTTT. This sequence encodes CATSRFQGGNEKLFF. The complete variable domain, with remaining parts taken from reference TRBV15 and TRBJ1-4, reads DAMVIQNPRYQVTQFGKPVTLSCSQTLNHNVMYWYQQKSSQAPKLLFHYYDKDFNNEADTPDNFQSRRPNTSFCFLDIRSPGLGDTAMYLCATSRFQGGNEKLFFGSGTQLSVL.

The chain links TRBV27 to TRBJ2-3, with 8 bases identical to TRBD1. The V gene end was trimmed by 2 bases and the J gene end by 5 bases; junction bases not matched to a gene: 6. The CDR3 length is 15 residues. The V gene's germline CDR1 is MNHEY and CDR2 SMNVEV (reference sequence). The CDR3 sequence: CASSLQGAQRDTQYF. CDR3 nucleotides: TGTGCCAGCAGTTTACAGGGGGCGCAACGAGATACGCAGTATTTT.

This chain connects TRBV20-1 to TRBJ2-2; TRBD2 is a possible D gene (6 bases). Germline CDR1 and CDR2: DFQATT and SNEGSKA (reference sequence). The CDR3 is 16 residues long. Trimming removed 3 bases at V and 0 bases at J, with 14 bases between. This CDR3 is CSASGGRTPNTGELFF. For the CDR3, the DNA is TGCAGTGCTAGTGGAGGGAGGACCCCGAACACCGGGGAGCTGTTTTTT.

The gene calls are TRBV5-8 and TRBJ1-3; the D gene is possibly TRBD1 (5 bases). V was cut by 4 bases and J by 0 bases, with 17 bases left in between. Germline CDR1 and CDR2: SGHTS and YDEGEE. The CDR3 covers 17 residues. The CDR3 region is CASSTRQLLSSGNTIYF. The CDR3 nucleotides are TGTGCCAGCAGCACCCGACAGCTTTTGAGCTCTGGAAACACCATATATTTT.

The genes are TRBV4-1 and TRBJ2-5; the D gene is possibly TRBD2 (7 bases). The CDR3 spans 16 residues. Germline CDR1 MGHRA, CDR2 YSYEKL. Between the trimmed V and J ends, which lost 1 base and 6 bases, there was a span of 18 bases. This CDR3 reads CASSQGLGGGAQTQYF. The DNA of the CDR3 is TGCGCCAGCAGCCAAGGCTTGGGAGGGGGGGCGCAGACCCAGTACTTC.

CDR3 DNA: TGTGCCAGCAGCCGCGGAGGGACAGGTGAAAAACTGTTTTTT. Translated: CASSRGGTGEKLFF. The rearrangement uses TRBV11-2 and TRBJ1-4; 8 nucleotides match TRBD1. This CDR3 is 14 amino acids long. V was clipped by 5 bases and J by 7 bases; unmatched bases: 6. Germline V CDR1 and CDR2: SGHAT, FQNNGV.